This TCR beta chain was captured by sequencing in a study of siplizumab effects on memory and regulatory T cells. Regarding the study as a whole: Among sequences traceable to unstimulated CD4+ memory cells, alloreactive ones were significantly reduced by siplizumab.

Notes on this clone: No antigen is known for it. Other nucleotide sequences from this sample produce the same CDR3.

The V end was cut by 0 bases, the J end by 5 bases, with 10 bases between. The CDR3 length is 14 residues. CDR1 is MNHEY, CDR2 SVGAGI, per germline. The repertoire was sequenced with immunoSEQ multiplex PCR; TCRdb's copy has only in-frame clones and lacks some. The sample records some 100,000 clones, approximately 94% being singletons. The rearrangement links TRBV6-5 to TRBJ1-1; D perhaps matches TRBD1 (6 bases). The sequence came from a human donor in good health. Sequencing was done on a sample of CD8+ T cells sorted from blood. The CDR3 nucleotides read TGTGCCAGCAGTTACTCGGGGGGCTCTACTGAAGCTTTCTTT. Translation gives CASSYSGGSTEAFF.